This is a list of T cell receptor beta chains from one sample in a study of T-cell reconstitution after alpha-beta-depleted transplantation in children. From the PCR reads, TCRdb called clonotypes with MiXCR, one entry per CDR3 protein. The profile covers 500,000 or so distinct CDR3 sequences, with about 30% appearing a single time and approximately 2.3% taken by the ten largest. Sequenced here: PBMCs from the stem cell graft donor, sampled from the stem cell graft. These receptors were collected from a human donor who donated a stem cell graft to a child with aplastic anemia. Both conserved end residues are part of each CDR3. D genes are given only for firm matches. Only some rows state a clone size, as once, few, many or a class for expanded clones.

CDR3: CSAFIGTAYSNQPQHF
J: TRBJ1-5
D: TRBD1
size: -
V: TRBV20-1

CDR3: CASSLKVGTDTQYF
J: TRBJ2-3
D: -
size: -
V: TRBV7-2

CDR3: CASSLSGSGVGAHYEQYF
J: TRBJ2-7
D: -
size: -
V: TRBV6-5

CDR3: CASSLVPGGRRVTGRTANEQYF
J: TRBJ2-7
D: -
size: -
V: TRBV11-2

CDR3: CASSLEERSQYF
J: -
D: -
size: -
V: TRBV7-2

CDR3: CASSPPKGAIYGYTF
J: TRBJ1-2
D: -
size: -
V: TRBV12-3/TRBV12-4

CDR3: CASSQDTNEQFF
J: TRBJ2-1
D: -
size: few
V: TRBV3-1

CDR3: CASSLAPGMYGYTF
J: TRBJ1-2
D: -
size: -
V: TRBV7-2

CDR3: CASSLARSGTSTDTQYF
J: TRBJ2-3
D: -
size: few
V: TRBV5-1

CDR3: CSVVGTSGRAYEQYF
J: TRBJ2-7
D: TRBD2
size: -
V: TRBV29-1

CDR3: CASSPPSRQQETQYF
J: TRBJ2-5
D: -
size: -
V: TRBV18

CDR3: CAISDSGTGVETGELFF
J: TRBJ2-2
D: TRBD1
size: few
V: TRBV10-3

CDR3: CSVDFIGTNSNQPQHF
J: TRBJ1-5
D: -
size: -
V: TRBV29-1

CDR3: CASSPTTSGSSYEQYF
J: TRBJ2-7
D: TRBD2
size: -
V: TRBV7-2

CDR3: CSVERPRETQYF
J: TRBJ2-5
D: -
size: few
V: TRBV29-1

CDR3: CSAASVTSGRADTQYF
J: TRBJ2-3
D: TRBD2
size: -
V: TRBV20-1

CDR3: CASILYQGGGANTGELFF
J: TRBJ2-2
D: -
size: -
V: TRBV6-2/TRBV6-3

CDR3: CASGYGETQYF
J: -
D: -
size: -
V: TRBV12-5

CDR3: CASRTSAGEQFF
J: TRBJ2-1
D: TRBD2
size: -
V: TRBV6-5

CDR3: CASSLATSGRGETQYF
J: TRBJ2-5
D: TRBD2
size: -
V: TRBV5-1

CDR3: CASGRPKNRIGLAGYNEQFF
J: TRBJ2-1
D: TRBD2
size: many
V: TRBV6-4

CDR3: CASSLGLGADTQYF
J: TRBJ2-3
D: -
size: few
V: TRBV28

CDR3: CASSLPGQGLGTDTQYF
J: TRBJ2-3
D: TRBD1
size: -
V: TRBV5-1

CDR3: CASSYSSKSEQFF
J: TRBJ2-1
D: -
size: -
V: TRBV6-5

CDR3: CTSSSFPDSGKTEAFF
J: TRBJ1-1
D: -
size: -
V: TRBV28

CDR3: CASSLVGLARETQYF
J: TRBJ2-5
D: TRBD2
size: -
V: TRBV12-3/TRBV12-4

CDR3: CASRYGRRISYEQYF
J: TRBJ2-7
D: -
size: -
V: TRBV28

CDR3: CASSLAGTGQNTEAFF
J: TRBJ1-1
D: -
size: few
V: TRBV7-2

CDR3: CASSQGAGGPPGDTQYF
J: TRBJ2-3
D: TRBD2
size: once
V: TRBV4-3

CDR3: CASSPRQGDEKLFF
J: TRBJ1-4
D: TRBD1
size: few
V: TRBV7-2

CDR3: CASSEQAQYTGELFF
J: TRBJ2-2
D: -
size: -
V: TRBV19

CDR3: CASSPGLAEDTQYF
J: TRBJ2-3
D: TRBD2
size: few
V: TRBV27

CDR3: CASSHDTYTGELFF
J: TRBJ2-2
D: -
size: few
V: TRBV7-2

CDR3: CASSLRGSSLPNNYGYTF
J: TRBJ1-2
D: -
size: -
V: TRBV7-8

CDR3: CASSLGEYLAKNIQYF
J: TRBJ2-4
D: -
size: few
V: TRBV7-8

CDR3: CASSQRGRGMDEQFF
J: TRBJ2-1
D: -
size: few
V: TRBV14

CDR3: CAISDVGQRSSGNTIYF
J: TRBJ1-3
D: -
size: once
V: TRBV10-3

CDR3: CASSRTAWGNTEAFF
J: TRBJ1-1
D: -
size: few
V: TRBV6-1

CDR3: CASSPWLDSSTDTQYF
J: TRBJ2-3
D: -
size: few
V: TRBV11-2

CDR3: CASSPGQGTQIF
J: TRBJ1-1
D: TRBD1
size: -
V: TRBV6-2/TRBV6-3

CDR3: CASSSGPQGELFF
J: TRBJ1-4
D: -
size: -
V: TRBV7-2

CDR3: CASSIGTGGQPQHF
J: TRBJ1-5
D: TRBD1
size: -
V: TRBV19

CDR3: CSARDYTYSYNEQFF
J: TRBJ2-1
D: -
size: -
V: TRBV20-1

CDR3: CASSPRVGGGRTEAFF
J: TRBJ1-1
D: TRBD1
size: few
V: TRBV5-1

CDR3: CASRLAGGRADTQYF
J: TRBJ2-3
D: TRBD2
size: few
V: TRBV19

CDR3: CASTEERQPQHF
J: TRBJ1-5
D: -
size: -
V: TRBV6-2/TRBV6-3

CDR3: CSATDPREIRAKNIQYF
J: TRBJ2-4
D: -
size: -
V: TRBV20-1

CDR3: CASSYSRRTGGVIPYGYTF
J: TRBJ1-2
D: TRBD1
size: -
V: TRBV6-2/TRBV6-3

CDR3: CASTLQLAGDGWVTYEQYF
J: TRBJ2-7
D: TRBD2
size: few
V: TRBV27

CDR3: CASSYGRGEAFF
J: TRBJ1-1
D: -
size: few
V: TRBV5-6

CDR3: CASSVPRGQGAGWDYGYTF
J: TRBJ1-2
D: TRBD1
size: -
V: TRBV7-2

CDR3: CASSVNSGQGAYEQYF
J: TRBJ2-7
D: TRBD1
size: -
V: TRBV7-9

CDR3: CATSRGQNTGELFF
J: TRBJ2-2
D: -
size: -
V: TRBV15

CDR3: CASSFGTSGIRGETQYF
J: TRBJ2-5
D: TRBD2
size: -
V: TRBV7-9

CDR3: CASSQDRSTDTQYF
J: TRBJ2-3
D: -
size: few
V: TRBV14

CDR3: CASSPLGAIYNEQFF
J: TRBJ2-1
D: -
size: -
V: TRBV11-3

CDR3: CASTSTPVYYTNTGELFF
J: TRBJ2-2
D: -
size: -
V: TRBV28

CDR3: CSAPSRRGSGETQYF
J: TRBJ2-5
D: -
size: few
V: TRBV20-1

CDR3: CASSPGVMDGYTF
J: TRBJ1-2
D: -
size: -
V: TRBV5-1